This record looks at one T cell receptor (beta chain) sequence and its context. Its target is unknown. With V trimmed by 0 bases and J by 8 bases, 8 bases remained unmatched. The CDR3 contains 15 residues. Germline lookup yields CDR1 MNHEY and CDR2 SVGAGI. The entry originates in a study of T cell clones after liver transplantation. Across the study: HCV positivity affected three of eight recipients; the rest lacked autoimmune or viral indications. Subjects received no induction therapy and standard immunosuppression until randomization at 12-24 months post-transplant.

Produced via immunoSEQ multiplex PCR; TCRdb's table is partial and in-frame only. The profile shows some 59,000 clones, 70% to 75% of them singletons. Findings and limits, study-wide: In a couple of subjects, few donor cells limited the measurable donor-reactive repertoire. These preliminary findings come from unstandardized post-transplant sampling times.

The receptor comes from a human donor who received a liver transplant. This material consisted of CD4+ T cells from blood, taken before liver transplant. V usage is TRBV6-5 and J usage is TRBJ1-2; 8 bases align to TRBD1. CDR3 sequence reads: CASSYSNRDRQGYTF. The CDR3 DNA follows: TGTGCCAGCAGTTACTCTAACCGGGACAGGCAGGGCTACACCTTC.